Sequencing of this T cell receptor beta chain was carried out in a study of CD8+ T cells in alopecia areata (dated by TCRdb to the late 2010s). A note on the overall study: Treated patients were enrolled in an open-label pilot trial of oral tofacitinib at 5 to 10 mg twice daily for moderate-to-severe alopecia areata. Patients received tofacitinib for 6 to 18 months and were then followed off drug for 6 months to check for delayed response and recurrence. In treated patients, disease severity was measured using the SALT score, which gives the percentage of scalp surface area affected. High-throughput TCRbeta sequencing was used to examine T cell clonal expansion in alopecia areata in both the C3H/HeJ mouse model and human patients. In humans, TCRbeta sequencing was performed on scalp tissue and on sorted CD4+ and CD8+ peripheral blood T cells from healthy controls and from patients with patchy or totalis/universalis alopecia areata. Biopsies were taken from tofacitinib-treated patients at baseline and again at 4 and 24 weeks into treatment, and several of those patients also had a later scalp biopsy. Clonality in the scalp was compared among normal scalp (n=4), patchy alopecia areata scalp (n=8), and alopecia totalis/universalis scalp (n=8). RNA was obtained with the PAXgene miRNA kit for fixed scalp, the miRNeasy kit for PBMCs, and the RNeasy kit for mouse skin. Amplification of TCRbeta CDR3 regions was done by immunoSEQ multiplex PCR using 35 Vbeta forward primers and 13 Jbeta reverse primers. General conclusions and limits of the study: Unlike mouse skin, which is dominated by gammadelta T cells, normal human skin has resident alphabeta T cells that are also sequenced, and this complicates analysis of the scalp TCR repertoire. Many expanded lesional clones persisted in scalp and blood during tofacitinib treatment, which may partly explain relapse after stopping treatment. Scalp clonality and the number of expanded CD8+ clones among the top 100 scalp clones were significantly decreased by tofacitinib. Because the treated cohort was small and had just a single nonresponder, larger studies are needed to establish links between baseline CD8+ expansion and response. Compared with mice, TCR sequences shared between patients were less clear, possibly partly because of HLA diversity across the patient population. Higher clonality and more expanded CD8+ clones were observed in lesional scalp than in normal scalp, particularly in alopecia totalis/universalis, a finding suggestive of antigenic drive.

As to this clone: It has no known antigen specificity. No per-base quality is available; no much larger clone lies one base away.

What this sample's time point label stands for: around 22 weeks on oral tofacitinib. Interpreted using the paper, the treatment or condition label stands for: oral pan-JAK inhibitor, 5-10 mg twice daily. From alopecia areata patients, peripheral blood was collected along with lesional scalp punch biopsies. PBMCs were separated by density centrifugation and stained for CD3, CD4 and CD8, after which CD4+ and CD8+ T cells were sorted on a FACSAria. Receptor amplification or capture employed the immunoSEQ multiplex PCR assay. To provide template for TCR sequencing, every sample had RNA extracted and reverse transcribed into cDNA. SuperScript III was used to make first-strand cDNA, primed with a 2:1 mix of oligo-dT and random hexamers. A synthetic immune receptor repertoire was used to gauge amplification bias, and whatever bias remained was removed computationally. In the authors' own workflow: Raw reads were preprocessed to remove errors, and CDR3 was defined by IMGT conventions from the conserved cysteine to phenylalanine. Clonality was calculated as 1 minus Shannon entropy normalized by log2 of the number of productive unique TCRs. Whether each scalp clone was CD4 or CD8 was inferred by checking scalp TCRbeta sequences against the CD4 and CD8 repertoires from sorted blood. This immuneACCESS table, as held by TCRdb, lists in-frame sequences with V and J called but not all clones. Of the missing ones, under half trace to an unresolved V gene in checked studies; the others have no known cause. V and J calls and clone size come straight from that table; D and trimming were deduced from the DNA. Recorded for this sample are around 160,000 clones; less than 80% of them occurred a single time. The top ten clonotypes cover 12% to 15% of the sample.

The cysteine opens and the phenylalanine closes a CDR3 of 13 amino acids. Only CDR3 DNA remains: 39 bases, in frame from the first base. The germline V end is reduced by 4 bases and the J end by 6 bases; junction bases left unmatched: 5. From a lookup of the germline V gene (reference sequence), CDR1 and CDR2 are MNHNY and SVGAGI. This specimen consisted of CD4+ T cells sorted from blood, obtained at week 24, from a patient treated with tofacitinib. This TCR was sampled from a human donor with alopecia areata. Recombination connected TRBV6-6 to TRBJ1-2, with 7 bases aligning to TRBD1. The DNA sequence follows: TGTGCCAGCAGTTGGTCAGGGGGAAATGGCTACACCTTC. This codes for CASSWSGGNGYTF.